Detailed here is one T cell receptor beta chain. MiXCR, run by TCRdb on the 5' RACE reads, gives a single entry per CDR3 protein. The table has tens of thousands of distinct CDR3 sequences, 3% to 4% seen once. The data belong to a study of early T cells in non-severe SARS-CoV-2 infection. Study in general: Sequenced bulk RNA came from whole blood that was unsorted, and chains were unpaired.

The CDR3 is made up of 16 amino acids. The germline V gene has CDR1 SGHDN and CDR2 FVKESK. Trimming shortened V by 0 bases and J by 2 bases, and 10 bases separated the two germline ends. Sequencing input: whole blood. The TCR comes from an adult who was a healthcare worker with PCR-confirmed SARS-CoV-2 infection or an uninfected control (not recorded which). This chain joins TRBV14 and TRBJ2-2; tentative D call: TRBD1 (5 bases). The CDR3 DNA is TGTGCCAGCAGCCAAGAGGACATCCTTAACACCGGGGAGCTGTTTTTT. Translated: CASSQEDILNTGELFF.